Included here is one T cell receptor (beta chain) sequence, with context. Its antigen is unknown. These data belong to a study of beta chain features in type 1 diabetes. Only one heparinised blood draw was taken per donor, and its volume averaged about 120 mL. V lost 5 bases, J lost 1 base, and 14 bases lay in between. The CDR3 sequence is 15 residues long. Germline CDR1 is SGHVS and CDR2 is FNYEAQ. Overall study findings and caveats: Reduced insertions and increased deletions marked VDJ junctions in type 1 diabetes patients.

Sequencing targeted expressed TCRB transcripts, as all isolated RNA had been reverse transcribed. Produced via immunoSEQ multiplex PCR; TCRdb's table is partial and in-frame only. The sample consists of just over 600,000 clones, about a sixth of them appearing once. Source material: naive CD4+ T cells from blood. The chain links TRBV7-6 to TRBJ2-5; perhaps TRBD2 as D (5 bases). The clonotype was recovered from a man between 18 and 29 years old in good health. CDR3 protein: CASSPRPGIQETQYF. The DNA of the CDR3 is TGTGCCAGCAGCCCTCGCCCCGGGATCCAAGAGACCCAGTACTTC.